The rows below give T cell receptor beta chains drawn from one sample of a study of beta chain features in type 1 diabetes. Sequencing used immunoSEQ multiplex PCR; TCRdb keeps in-frame clones, though not all of them. The sample contains some 240,000 clones, 16% of which appear only once. The sample taken for sequencing was naive CD4+ T cells from blood. Every receptor here comes from a man aged 30-40 years with type 1 diabetes. The CDR3 runs from the conserved cysteine through the conserved F or W. D genes are given only for firm matches. Clone size is not always given. Where it is, it says once, few, many or a class for expanded clones.

J gene: TRBJ2-1
clone size: -
D gene: -
V gene: TRBV29-1
CDR3 DNA: TGCAGCGTGGGGGAGTCGAACAATGAGCAGTTCTTC
CDR3 protein: CSVGESNNEQFF

J gene: TRBJ1-1
clone size: -
D gene: -
V gene: TRBV10-3
CDR3 DNA: TGTGCCATCAGTGGGTACGGCACTGAAGCTTTCTTT
CDR3 protein: CAISGYGTEAFF

J gene: TRBJ1-2
clone size: few
D gene: -
V gene: TRBV27
CDR3 DNA: TGTGCCTCCTCACGGGGGAGAGATCGAGGAGGCTACACCTTC
CDR3 protein: CASSRGRDRGGYTF

J gene: TRBJ2-5
clone size: -
D gene: TRBD2
V gene: TRBV29-1
CDR3 DNA: TGCAGCGTAACTGGGGGGGAAGAGACCCAGTACTTC
CDR3 protein: CSVTGGEETQYF

J gene: TRBJ1-2
clone size: -
D gene: -
V gene: TRBV10-3
CDR3 DNA: TGTGCCATCTCGGGGCGTCGTGGCTATGGCTACACCTTC
CDR3 protein: CAISGRRGYGYTF

J gene: TRBJ1-1
clone size: few
D gene: TRBD1
V gene: TRBV29-1
CDR3 DNA: TGCAGCGTAGGGACAGGGAACACTGAAGCTTTCTTT
CDR3 protein: CSVGTGNTEAFF

J gene: TRBJ2-3
clone size: -
D gene: -
V gene: TRBV28
CDR3 DNA: TGTGCCAGCAGAAGTAGCACAGATACGCAGTATTTT
CDR3 protein: CASRSSTDTQYF

J gene: TRBJ2-5
clone size: few
D gene: -
V gene: TRBV9
CDR3 DNA: TGTGCCAGCAGCACGGGACACCAGCAAGAGACCCAGTACTTC
CDR3 protein: CASSTGHQQETQYF

J gene: TRBJ1-1
clone size: -
D gene: -
V gene: TRBV28
CDR3 DNA: TGTGCCAGCAGTCCCCGACAGGTGGGCACTGAAGCTTTCTTT
CDR3 protein: CASSPRQVGTEAFF

J gene: TRBJ1-1
clone size: few
D gene: -
V gene: TRBV29-1
CDR3 DNA: TGCAGCTCTGGGGGCACTGAAGCTTTCTTT
CDR3 protein: CSSGGTEAFF

J gene: TRBJ2-5
clone size: few
D gene: TRBD2
V gene: TRBV9
CDR3 DNA: TGTGCCAGCAGCACGGGACTAGCGGAAGAGACCCAGTACTTC
CDR3 protein: CASSTGLAEETQYF

J gene: TRBJ1-2
clone size: -
D gene: -
V gene: TRBV29-1
CDR3 DNA: TGCAGCGTTGTGCCGGGACTATCCTTGAGGGGCTACACCTTC
CDR3 protein: CSVVPGLSLRGYTF

J gene: TRBJ2-5
clone size: few
D gene: -
V gene: TRBV10-3
CDR3 DNA: TGTGCCATCAGTGTATTGGCGCAAGAGACCCAGTACTTC
CDR3 protein: CAISVLAQETQYF

J gene: TRBJ2-1
clone size: few
D gene: -
V gene: TRBV30
CDR3 DNA: TGTGCCTGGAGTGTCGGTAGCGGCAATGAGCAGTTCTTC
CDR3 protein: CAWSVGSGNEQFF

J gene: TRBJ2-3
clone size: -
D gene: -
V gene: TRBV28
CDR3 DNA: TGTGCCAGCAGTTTTGGTCGACAGCGCACAGATACGCAGTATTTT
CDR3 protein: CASSFGRQRTDTQYF

J gene: TRBJ2-3
clone size: -
D gene: TRBD2
V gene: TRBV4-1
CDR3 DNA: TGCGCCAGCAGCCAATCTCCCGGGGCTAGCGGAGCCACAGATACGCAGTATTTT
CDR3 protein: CASSQSPGASGATDTQYF

J gene: TRBJ2-7
clone size: -
D gene: TRBD1
V gene: TRBV6-6
CDR3 DNA: TGTGCCAGCAGCCGGGGACAGGAGAGAAGCTACGAGCAGTACTTC
CDR3 protein: CASSRGQERSYEQYF

J gene: TRBJ2-3
clone size: -
D gene: TRBD1
V gene: TRBV18
CDR3 DNA: TGTGCCAGCTCGTGGACAGGGGCCTTAACAGATACGCAGTATTTT
CDR3 protein: CASSWTGALTDTQYF

J gene: TRBJ1-1
clone size: few
D gene: -
V gene: TRBV7-8
CDR3 DNA: TGTGCCAGCAGCTCCTCAATTGGACAGACGAACACTGAAGCTTTCTTT
CDR3 protein: CASSSSIGQTNTEAFF

J gene: TRBJ1-3
clone size: few
D gene: -
V gene: TRBV7-9
CDR3 DNA: TGTGCCAGCAGCTTGTCCGAGGGCACCATATATTTT
CDR3 protein: CASSLSEGTIYF

J gene: TRBJ1-1
clone size: -
D gene: TRBD1
V gene: TRBV30
CDR3 DNA: TGTGCCTGGAGTGGACAGGGGGCGACTGAAGCTTTCTTT
CDR3 protein: CAWSGQGATEAFF

J gene: TRBJ1-4
clone size: few
D gene: TRBD1
V gene: TRBV14
CDR3 DNA: TGTGCCAGCAGGCCTGACAGGGCCAGTGAAAAACTGTTTTTT
CDR3 protein: CASRPDRASEKLFF

J gene: TRBJ2-1
clone size: few
D gene: TRBD2
V gene: TRBV27
CDR3 DNA: TGTGCCAGCAGTTTCAGACTAGCGGGGCTTAATGAGCAGTTCTTC
CDR3 protein: CASSFRLAGLNEQFF

J gene: TRBJ2-1
clone size: -
D gene: TRBD1
V gene: TRBV4-1
CDR3 DNA: TGCGCCAGCAGCCAGGGACAGGGGGAGGACGTCGGCAATGAGCAGTTCTTC
CDR3 protein: CASSQGQGEDVGNEQFF

J gene: TRBJ2-1
clone size: few
D gene: -
V gene: TRBV7-2
CDR3 DNA: TGTGCCAGCAGCTTAGCTAGCGTCATCTACAATGAGCAGTTCTTC
CDR3 protein: CASSLASVIYNEQFF

J gene: TRBJ2-3
clone size: few
D gene: TRBD2
V gene: TRBV29-1
CDR3 DNA: TGCAGCGCATCAGCGGGAGGACCTGGGGATACGCAGTATTTT
CDR3 protein: CSASAGGPGDTQYF

J gene: TRBJ2-3
clone size: few
D gene: -
V gene: TRBV11-3
CDR3 DNA: TGTGCCAGCAGCGGCGGCACAGATACGCAGTATTTT
CDR3 protein: CASSGGTDTQYF

J gene: TRBJ2-1
clone size: few
D gene: -
V gene: TRBV18
CDR3 DNA: TGTGCCAGCTCACCACGGGACCCGAGCTCCTACAATGAGCAGTTCTTC
CDR3 protein: CASSPRDPSSYNEQFF

J gene: TRBJ2-3
clone size: few
D gene: -
V gene: TRBV9
CDR3 DNA: TGTGCCAGCAGCGTAGAAAGGACAGATACGCAGTATTTT
CDR3 protein: CASSVERTDTQYF

J gene: TRBJ2-5
clone size: -
D gene: TRBD1
V gene: TRBV29-1
CDR3 DNA: TGCAGCGGGGGACAGAAACTACAAGAGACCCAGTACTTC
CDR3 protein: CSGGQKLQETQYF

J gene: TRBJ2-1
clone size: -
D gene: TRBD1
V gene: TRBV10-3
CDR3 DNA: TGTGCCATCAGTCCGGGACAGGCGGCCTACAATGAGCAGTTCTTC
CDR3 protein: CAISPGQAAYNEQFF

J gene: TRBJ2-3
clone size: few
D gene: -
V gene: TRBV4-3
CDR3 DNA: TGCGCCAGCAGCCAAGATTTAGGTTTGTCGATGAGCGGGAGCACAGATACGCAGTATTTT
CDR3 protein: CASSQDLGLSMSGSTDTQYF

J gene: TRBJ2-5
clone size: few
D gene: -
V gene: TRBV4-3
CDR3 DNA: TGCGCCAGCAGCCAAGACGTGGACGGCGAGACCCAGTACTTC
CDR3 protein: CASSQDVDGETQYF

J gene: TRBJ2-7
clone size: few
D gene: TRBD1
V gene: TRBV29-1
CDR3 DNA: TGCAGCGTGGCGCCGGGACAGGGCCACGAGCAGTACTTC
CDR3 protein: CSVAPGQGHEQYF

J gene: TRBJ2-6
clone size: few
D gene: TRBD1
V gene: TRBV7-2
CDR3 DNA: TGTGCCAGCAGCCCAGGACAGGGTTTAGCTGGGGCCAACGTCCTGACTTTC
CDR3 protein: CASSPGQGLAGANVLTF